The clone carrying this T cell receptor (beta chain) was seen only a few times. Its antigen remains unidentified. The CDR3 has 14 amino acids. Germline lookup yields CDR1 MDHEN and CDR2 SYDVKM. With 5 bases removed from V and 6 bases from J, the gap between germline ends came to 17 bases. Not a single patient had been given any form of treatment at any point before undergoing thyroid surgery. These data come from a study of metastatic and nonmetastatic thyroid tumors. In the study overall: It was across blood and tumor or nodule tissue from malignant and benign thyroid patients that repertoires were compared. Study-wide findings and caveats: Benign nodules reportedly had significantly lower TCR beta diversity than malignant thyroid tumors in blood and tumor.

Authors' analysis steps: Variation in CDR3 across clinicopathological groups served as the basis for constructing a distant-metastasis classifier in papillary thyroid cancer. TCRdb reassembled clones from the PCR reads with MiXCR. The V and J calls come from TCRdb's annotation, not from the publication. The data hold about 8,000 clones, with roughly 27% observed a single time. The chain has TRBV28 and TRBJ2-7; D is possibly TRBD2 (6 bases). This TCR was recovered from a female donor with papillary thyroid cancer or a benign thyroid nodule (not recorded which). Some clones in this sample may be carry-over from other donors' samples. The sequencing input was tumor tissue. CDR3 in amino acids: CASSLTSWRPEQYF. The CDR3 region has the DNA TGTGCCAGCAGTCTCACTAGCTGGAGACCCGAGCAGTACTTC.